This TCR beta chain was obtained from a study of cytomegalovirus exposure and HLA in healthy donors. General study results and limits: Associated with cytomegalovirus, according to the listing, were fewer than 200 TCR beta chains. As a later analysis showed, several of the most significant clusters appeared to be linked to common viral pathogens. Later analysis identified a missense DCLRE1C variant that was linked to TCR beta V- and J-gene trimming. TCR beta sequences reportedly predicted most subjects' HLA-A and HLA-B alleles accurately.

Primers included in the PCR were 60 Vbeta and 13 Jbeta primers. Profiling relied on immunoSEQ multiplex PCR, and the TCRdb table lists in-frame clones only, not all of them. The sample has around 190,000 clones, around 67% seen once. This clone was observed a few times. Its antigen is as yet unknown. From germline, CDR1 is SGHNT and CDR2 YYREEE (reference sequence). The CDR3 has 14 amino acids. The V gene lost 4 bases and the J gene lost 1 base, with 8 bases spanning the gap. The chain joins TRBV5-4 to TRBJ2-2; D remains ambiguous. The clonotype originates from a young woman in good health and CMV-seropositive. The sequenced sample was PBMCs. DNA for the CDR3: TGTGCCAGCAGCCCCCCCAGGAACACCGGGGAGCTGTTTTTT. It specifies CASSPPRNTGELFF.